The 6 T cell receptor beta chains in this list originate from one sample, sequenced in a study of blood T cell repertoires in COVID-19. Clones were read by immunoSEQ multiplex PCR, and TCRdb kept only the in-frame ones, dropping some. The sample holds around 300,000 clones, about 88% seen once. The sample comprised PBMCs or T cells enriched from blood (not recorded which). The receptors come from a woman aged 50 to 60 who had recovered from COVID-19.

The J gene is TRBJ2-1, the V gene TRBV6-2 or TRBV6-3; 9 positions match TRBD1. The CDR3 runs to 17 residues. Germline CDR1 MNHEY, CDR2 SVGEGT. V gave up 0 bases and J gave up 8 bases; unmatched junction bases: 11. The CDR3 DNA follows: TGTGCCAGCAGTTACTCTATCAAGGGACAGGGAGTTGATGAGCAGTTCTTC. The encoded protein is CASSYSIKGQGVDEQFF.

This clone was seen more than once but under ten times. The rearrangement uses TRBV7-3 and TRBJ2-3; 10 nucleotides line up with TRBD2. V lost 5 bases to trimming and J lost 0 bases; unmatched junction nucleotides: 8. Germline-derived CDR1 and CDR2 are SGHTA and FQGTGA. This CDR3 spans 17 amino acids. CDR3 protein: CASSKSPSGSSTDTQYF. The DNA of the CDR3 is TGTGCCAGCAGCAAAAGCCCTAGCGGGAGTAGCACAGATACGCAGTATTTT.

This clone was counted between two and nine times. V gene TRBV6-2 or TRBV6-3 combines with J gene TRBJ2-1, with 11 nucleotides matching TRBD2. Germline V gene lookup returns CDR1 MNHEY and CDR2 SVGEGT. This CDR3 comprises 15 residues. J lost 8 bases, V lost 4 bases, and 7 bases had no gene match. The CDR3 here is CASSLTSGSYDEQFF. In DNA, the CDR3 is TGTGCCAGCAGTTTAACTAGCGGGAGTTACGATGAGCAGTTCTTC.

The chain carries TRBV10-3 and TRBJ2-3; D may be TRBD2 (5 bases). Germline CDR1 is ENHRY and CDR2 is SYGVKD. The length of the CDR3 is 16 residues. The V end lost 3 bases, the J end lost 0 bases, and 13 bases lay between the germline ends. This chain's CDR3 is CAISEGGAVSTDTQYF. In DNA form, the CDR3 reads TGTGCCATCAGTGAAGGTGGAGCGGTGAGCACAGATACGCAGTATTTT.

The chain employs TRBV5-6 and TRBJ2-5, with D uncertain. V was shortened by 2 bases and J by 3 bases, with 2 bases between the two germline ends. Germline V CDR1 and CDR2: SGHDT, YYEEEE. This CDR3 is built from 11 residues. DNA of the CDR3: TGTGCCAGCAGCTTCGAAGAGACCCAGTACTTC. Translation: CASSFEETQYF.

The chain uses TRBV28 and TRBJ2-7; D is ambiguous. Germline-derived CDR1 and CDR2 are MDHEN and SYDVKM. Deletions cut 6 bases from V and 5 bases from J, with 14 bases between. The CDR3 loop spans 13 amino acids. The chain's CDR3 is CASRFPASDEQYF. In DNA form, the CDR3 reads TGTGCCAGCAGGTTTCCCGCTTCGGACGAGCAGTACTTC.